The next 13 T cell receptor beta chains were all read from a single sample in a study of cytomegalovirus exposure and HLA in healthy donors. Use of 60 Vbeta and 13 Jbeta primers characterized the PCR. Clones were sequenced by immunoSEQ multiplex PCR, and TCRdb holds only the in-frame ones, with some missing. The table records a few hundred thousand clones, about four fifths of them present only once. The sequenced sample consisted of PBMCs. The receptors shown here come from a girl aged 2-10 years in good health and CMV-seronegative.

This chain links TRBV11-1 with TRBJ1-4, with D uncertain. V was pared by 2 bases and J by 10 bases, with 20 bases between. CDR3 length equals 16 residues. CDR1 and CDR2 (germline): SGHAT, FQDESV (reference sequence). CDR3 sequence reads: CASSLIHSPNFGKLFF. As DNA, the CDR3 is TGTGCCAGCAGCTTAATCCACAGTCCAAATTTTGGAAAACTGTTTTTT.

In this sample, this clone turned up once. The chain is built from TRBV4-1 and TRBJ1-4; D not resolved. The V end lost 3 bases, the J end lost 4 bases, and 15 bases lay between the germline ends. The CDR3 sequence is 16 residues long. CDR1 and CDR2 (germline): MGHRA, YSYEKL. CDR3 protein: CASSQGRRADNEKLFF. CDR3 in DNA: TGCGCCAGCAGCCAGGGGAGACGGGCGGATAATGAAAAACTGTTTTTT.

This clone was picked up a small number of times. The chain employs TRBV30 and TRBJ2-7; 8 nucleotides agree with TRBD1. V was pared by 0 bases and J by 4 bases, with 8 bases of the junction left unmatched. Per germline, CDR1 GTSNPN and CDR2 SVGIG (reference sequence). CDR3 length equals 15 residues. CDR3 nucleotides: TGTGCCTGGAGTGTATTGGGACAGGCAATTTACGAGCAGTACTTC. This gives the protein CAWSVLGQAIYEQYF.

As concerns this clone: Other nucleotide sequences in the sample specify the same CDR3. DNA of the CDR3: TGTGCCAGCTCGCCAACTAGCACAGATACGCAGTATTTT. Residues: CASSPTSTDTQYF. V gene TRBV18 combines with J gene TRBJ2-3; D is uncertain. CDR1 is KGHSH, CDR2 LQKENI, per germline. The CDR3 has 13 residues. V lost 6 bases, J lost 0 bases, and 7 bases lay in between. Drawing the rest from reference TRBV18 and TRBJ2-3, the complete variable domain is NAGVMQNPRHLVRRRGQEARLRCSPMKGHSHVYWYRQLPEEGLKFMVYLQKENIIDESGMPKERFSAEFPKEGPSILRIQQVVRGDSAAYFCASSPTSTDTQYFGPGTRLTVL.

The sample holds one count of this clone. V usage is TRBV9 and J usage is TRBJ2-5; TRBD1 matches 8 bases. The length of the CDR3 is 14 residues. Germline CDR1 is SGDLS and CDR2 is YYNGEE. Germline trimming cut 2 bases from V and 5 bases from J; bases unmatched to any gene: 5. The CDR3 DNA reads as TGTGCCAGCAGCGTCCGGACAGGGTGGGAGACCCAGTACTTC. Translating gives CASSVRTGWETQYF.

This CDR3 is CSVRTTSIYNEQFF. In DNA, the CDR3 is TGCAGCGTACGGACTACATCGATCTACAATGAGCAGTTCTTC. J is TRBJ2-1 and V is TRBV29-1; D is perhaps TRBD2 (6 bases). V was clipped by 6 bases and J by 3 bases, with 15 bases between them. The CDR3 is made up of 14 amino acids. From germline, CDR1 is SQVTM and CDR2 ANQGSEA.

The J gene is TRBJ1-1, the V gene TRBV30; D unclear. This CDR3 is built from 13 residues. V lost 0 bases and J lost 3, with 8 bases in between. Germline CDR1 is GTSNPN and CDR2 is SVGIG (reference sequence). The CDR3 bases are TGTGCCTGGAGTGTAAACAGACACACTGAAGCTTTCTTT. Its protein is CAWSVNRHTEAFF.

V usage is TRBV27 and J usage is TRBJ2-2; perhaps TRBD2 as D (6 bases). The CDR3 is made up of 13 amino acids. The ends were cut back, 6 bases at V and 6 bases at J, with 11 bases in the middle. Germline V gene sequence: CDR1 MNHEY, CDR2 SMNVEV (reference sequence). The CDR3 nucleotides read TGTGCCAGCAGCTGGCGGGGTCCCGGGGAGCTGTTTTTT. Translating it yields CASSWRGPGELFF.

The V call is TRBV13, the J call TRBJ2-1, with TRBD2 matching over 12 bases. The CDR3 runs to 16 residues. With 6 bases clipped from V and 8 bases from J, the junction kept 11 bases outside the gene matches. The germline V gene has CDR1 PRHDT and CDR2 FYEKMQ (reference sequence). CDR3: CASSTNLAGGGDEQFF. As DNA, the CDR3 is TGTGCCAGCAGTACCAATCTAGCGGGAGGGGGCGATGAGCAGTTCTTC.

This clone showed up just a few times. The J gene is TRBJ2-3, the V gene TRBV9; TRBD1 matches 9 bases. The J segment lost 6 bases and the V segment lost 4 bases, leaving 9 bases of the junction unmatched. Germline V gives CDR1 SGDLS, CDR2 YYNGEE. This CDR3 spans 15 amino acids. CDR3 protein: CASSLQGAGMDTQYF. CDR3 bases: TGTGCCAGCAGCCTACAGGGGGCGGGGATGGATACGCAGTATTTT.

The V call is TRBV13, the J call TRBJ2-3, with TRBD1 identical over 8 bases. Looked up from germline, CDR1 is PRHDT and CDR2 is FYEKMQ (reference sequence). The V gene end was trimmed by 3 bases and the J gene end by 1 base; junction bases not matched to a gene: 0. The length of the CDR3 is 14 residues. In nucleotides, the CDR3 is TGTGCCAGCAGCTTCAGGGGGCGCACAGATACGCAGTATTTT. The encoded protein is CASSFRGRTDTQYF.

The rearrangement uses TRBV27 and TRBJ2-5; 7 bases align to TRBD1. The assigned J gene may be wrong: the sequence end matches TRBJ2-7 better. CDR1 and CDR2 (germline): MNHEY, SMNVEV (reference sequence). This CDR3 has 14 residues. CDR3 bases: TGTGCCAGCATGGACTGGGACAGCCAGTACGAGCAGTACTTC. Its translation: CASMDWDSQYEQYF.

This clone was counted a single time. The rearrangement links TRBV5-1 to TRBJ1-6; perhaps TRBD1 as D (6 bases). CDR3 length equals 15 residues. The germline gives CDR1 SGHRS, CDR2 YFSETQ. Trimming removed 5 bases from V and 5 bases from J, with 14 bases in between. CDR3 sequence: CASRIGGADNSPLHF. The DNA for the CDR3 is TGCGCCAGCAGGATAGGGGGGGCGGATAATTCACCCCTCCACTTT.